A selection of T cell receptor beta chains follows, all from one sample in a study of blood T cell repertoires in COVID-19. Sequencing was performed with immunoSEQ multiplex PCR; in TCRdb, only in-frame clones are kept and a portion is missing. The table lists around 120,000 clones, about 70% of them singletons. Specimen: peripheral blood. The receptor source for this set is a woman in her seventies with acute or convalescent COVID-19. The CDR3 runs from the conserved cysteine through the conserved F or W. A D gene is named only where the DNA matches it firmly. Clone size is given for some rows only: seen once, a few or many times, or a class if the clone is expanded.

j_call: TRBJ2-2
v_call: TRBV10-3
d_call: .
clone_size: .
cdr3_length: 15
cdr3_nt: TGTGCCATCAAGGATAACAGGGACGGCACCGGGGAGCTGTTTTTT
cdr3_aa: CAIKDNRDGTGELFF

j_call: TRBJ1-1
v_call: TRBV5-1
d_call: TRBD1
clone_size: .
cdr3_length: 13
cdr3_nt: TGCGCCAGCAGCTTGGAGTCCGGACAGGGAGCTTTCTTT
cdr3_aa: CASSLESGQGAFF

j_call: TRBJ1-2
v_call: TRBV29-1
d_call: .
clone_size: few
cdr3_length: 12
cdr3_nt: TGCAGCGTTGAAGATATTCGGTGGGGCTACACCTTC
cdr3_aa: CSVEDIRWGYTF

j_call: TRBJ1-2
v_call: TRBV7-9
d_call: .
clone_size: once
cdr3_length: 15
cdr3_nt: TGTGCCAGCAGCCCTTCGGGCAGGACAAACTATGGCTACACCTTC
cdr3_aa: CASSPSGRTNYGYTF

j_call: TRBJ1-3
v_call: TRBV6-6
d_call: TRBD1
clone_size: .
cdr3_length: 15
cdr3_nt: TGTGCCAGCAGTTACTCAGACAGGGGTGGAAACACCATATATTTT
cdr3_aa: CASSYSDRGGNTIYF

j_call: TRBJ1-2
v_call: TRBV2
d_call: .
clone_size: .
cdr3_length: 13
cdr3_nt: TGTGCCAGCAGTTCGCAGGGCCGTGGTGGCTACACCTTC
cdr3_aa: CASSSQGRGGYTF

j_call: TRBJ1-5
v_call: TRBV19
d_call: .
clone_size: few
cdr3_length: 14
cdr3_nt: TGTGCCAGTAGAAGGGGGGGCCGTAATCAGCCCCAGCATTTT
cdr3_aa: CASRRGGRNQPQHF

j_call: TRBJ2-4
v_call: TRBV5-1
d_call: .
clone_size: .
cdr3_length: 15
cdr3_nt: TGCGCCAGCAGCGTTATTGGAGGGCACAAAAACATTCAGTACTTC
cdr3_aa: CASSVIGGHKNIQYF

j_call: TRBJ2-6
v_call: TRBV12-3/TRBV12-4
d_call: .
clone_size: few
cdr3_length: 13
cdr3_nt: TGTGCCAGTCGGACTTCTGGGGCCAACGTCCTGACTTTC
cdr3_aa: CASRTSGANVLTF

j_call: TRBJ2-2
v_call: TRBV19
d_call: TRBD2
clone_size: .
cdr3_length: 15
cdr3_nt: TGTGCCAGTAGTATAGAGGGACTAGCGACCGGGGAGCTGTTTTTT
cdr3_aa: CASSIEGLATGELFF

j_call: TRBJ1-4
v_call: TRBV9
d_call: TRBD1
clone_size: .
cdr3_length: 14
cdr3_nt: TGTGCCAGCAGCGCCTCCGGACAGGGTGAAAAACTGTTTTTT
cdr3_aa: CASSASGQGEKLFF

j_call: TRBJ2-5
v_call: TRBV5-1
d_call: .
clone_size: .
cdr3_length: 14
cdr3_nt: TGCGCCAGCAGCTTGAGAGGGTCCCAAGAGACCCAGTACTTC
cdr3_aa: CASSLRGSQETQYF

j_call: TRBJ1-1
v_call: TRBV5-1
d_call: .
clone_size: .
cdr3_length: 12
cdr3_nt: TGCGCCAGCAGCTTGGAGGGAGGTCAAGCTTTCTTT
cdr3_aa: CASSLEGGQAFF

j_call: TRBJ2-1
v_call: TRBV19
d_call: TRBD2
clone_size: .
cdr3_length: 13
cdr3_nt: TGTGCCAGTAGATCTAGCGGGAGTAATGAGCAGTTCTTC
cdr3_aa: CASRSSGSNEQFF

j_call: TRBJ1-2
v_call: TRBV4-3
d_call: .
clone_size: .
cdr3_length: 16
cdr3_nt: TGCGCCAGCAGCCAATCCGCCGCCGGGGGAAACTATGGCTACACCTTC
cdr3_aa: CASSQSAAGGNYGYTF

j_call: TRBJ1-1
v_call: TRBV21-1
d_call: .
clone_size: many
cdr3_length: 11
cdr3_nt: TGTGCCAGCAGCAAAGAGGGGCAAACTTTCTTT
cdr3_aa: CASSKEGQTFF

j_call: TRBJ2-1
v_call: TRBV7-6
d_call: .
clone_size: once
cdr3_length: 12
cdr3_nt: TGTGCCAGCAGCCCCGGGTACAATGAGCAGTTCTTC
cdr3_aa: CASSPGYNEQFF

j_call: TRBJ2-2
v_call: TRBV7-9
d_call: .
clone_size: .
cdr3_length: 17
cdr3_nt: TGTGCCAGCAGCTTTGGTTTGTCGGACCGGGGGACCGGGGAGCTGTTTTTT
cdr3_aa: CASSFGLSDRGTGELFF

j_call: TRBJ1-1
v_call: TRBV2
d_call: TRBD1
clone_size: .
cdr3_length: 12
cdr3_nt: TGTGCCAGCAGCGGAACAGGGGCGGGAGCTTTCTTT
cdr3_aa: CASSGTGAGAFF

j_call: TRBJ1-4
v_call: TRBV18
d_call: .
clone_size: .
cdr3_length: 15
cdr3_nt: TGTGCCAGCTCAGCCGGCGCGGGCCTGAAGGAAAAACTGTTTTTT
cdr3_aa: CASSAGAGLKEKLFF

j_call: TRBJ2-1
v_call: TRBV6-5
d_call: TRBD2
clone_size: many
cdr3_length: 15
cdr3_nt: TGTGCCAGCAAGATACTAGCGGGGACCTACAATGAGCAGTTCTTC
cdr3_aa: CASKILAGTYNEQFF

j_call: TRBJ2-3
v_call: TRBV29-1
d_call: .
clone_size: few
cdr3_length: 14
cdr3_nt: TGCAGCGTAGACGCAGGGGTTAGCACAGATACGCAGTATTTT
cdr3_aa: CSVDAGVSTDTQYF

j_call: TRBJ2-7
v_call: TRBV19
d_call: TRBD2
clone_size: .
cdr3_length: 15
cdr3_nt: TGTGCCAGTAGTATTTTTTTGTCTAGCGGTTACGAGCAGTACTTC
cdr3_aa: CASSIFLSSGYEQYF

j_call: TRBJ1-1
v_call: TRBV4-1
d_call: .
clone_size: .
cdr3_length: 14
cdr3_nt: TGCGCCAGCAGCCAAGTATTTACAGACGCTGAAGCTTTCTTT
cdr3_aa: CASSQVFTDAEAFF

j_call: TRBJ1-4
v_call: TRBV7-8
d_call: TRBD1
clone_size: .
cdr3_length: 17
cdr3_nt: TGTGCCAGCAGCCCTATCTATGCCGGGACAGCCAATGAAAAACTGTTTTTT
cdr3_aa: CASSPIYAGTANEKLFF

j_call: TRBJ2-7
v_call: TRBV30
d_call: TRBD2
clone_size: .
cdr3_length: 15
cdr3_nt: TGTGCCTGGAGTAGCGGGAGGGCCGGGTCCTACGAGCAGTACTTC
cdr3_aa: CAWSSGRAGSYEQYF

j_call: TRBJ2-1
v_call: TRBV5-1
d_call: TRBD2
clone_size: .
cdr3_length: 17
cdr3_nt: TGCGCCAGCAGCTTGGTCCTGACTAGCGGGAGTTACAATGAGCAGTTCTTC
cdr3_aa: CASSLVLTSGSYNEQFF

j_call: TRBJ2-3
v_call: TRBV11-1
d_call: TRBD2
clone_size: .
cdr3_length: 14
cdr3_nt: TGTGCCAGCGGACTTAGCGGGAGCACAGATACGCAGTATTTT
cdr3_aa: CASGLSGSTDTQYF

j_call: TRBJ2-7
v_call: TRBV21-1
d_call: .
clone_size: .
cdr3_length: 14
cdr3_nt: TGTGCCAGCAGGAAAACAGGGGGCCCTTACGAGCAGTACTTC
cdr3_aa: CASRKTGGPYEQYF

j_call: TRBJ1-2
v_call: TRBV2
d_call: .
clone_size: once
cdr3_length: 16
cdr3_nt: TGTGCCAGCAGTGAAGGGGCAGCCGGACTTAACTATGGCTACACCTTC
cdr3_aa: CASSEGAAGLNYGYTF

j_call: TRBJ2-7
v_call: TRBV4-3
d_call: TRBD1
clone_size: .
cdr3_length: 16
cdr3_nt: TGCGCCAGCAGCCAAGATCTCACAGGGGGTCTCAACGAGCAGTACTTC
cdr3_aa: CASSQDLTGGLNEQYF

j_call: TRBJ1-2
v_call: TRBV5-1
d_call: TRBD1
clone_size: once
cdr3_length: 15
cdr3_nt: TGCGCCAGCAGCCATTCCGGGACAGCAAACTATGGCTACACCTTC
cdr3_aa: CASSHSGTANYGYTF

j_call: TRBJ1-1
v_call: TRBV9
d_call: .
clone_size: .
cdr3_length: 14
cdr3_nt: TGTGCCAGCAGCCCCCGTTTGGCGGACACTGAAGCTTTCTTT
cdr3_aa: CASSPRLADTEAFF

j_call: TRBJ2-7
v_call: TRBV27
d_call: TRBD1
clone_size: .
cdr3_length: 16
cdr3_nt: TGTGCCAGCAGTTTATCGGGACAGGGAGGCCGCTACGAGCAGTACTTC
cdr3_aa: CASSLSGQGGRYEQYF

j_call: TRBJ1-3
v_call: TRBV14
d_call: .
clone_size: few
cdr3_length: 15
cdr3_nt: TGTGCCAGCAGCCAAGACAGACTCTCTGGAAACACCATATATTTT
cdr3_aa: CASSQDRLSGNTIYF

j_call: TRBJ2-2
v_call: TRBV2
d_call: TRBD2
clone_size: .
cdr3_length: 17
cdr3_nt: TGTGCCAGCGCCAGGGCTAGCGGGGGGGCGAACACCGGGGAGCTGTTTTTT
cdr3_aa: CASARASGGANTGELFF

j_call: TRBJ1-3
v_call: TRBV11-2
d_call: TRBD1
clone_size: .
cdr3_length: 15
cdr3_nt: TGTGCCAGCAGCGCCGACAGGGTCCCTGGAAACACCATATATTTT
cdr3_aa: CASSADRVPGNTIYF

j_call: TRBJ2-6
v_call: TRBV5-1
d_call: TRBD1
clone_size: .
cdr3_length: 17
cdr3_nt: TGCGCCAGCAGCGGGGGACAGGGGCTCTCTGGGGCCAACGTCCTGACTTTC
cdr3_aa: CASSGGQGLSGANVLTF

j_call: TRBJ2-2
v_call: TRBV6-5
d_call: .
clone_size: few
cdr3_length: 15
cdr3_nt: TGTGCCAGCAGTTATTCCCCCCTGAGCACCGGGGAGCTGTTTTTT
cdr3_aa: CASSYSPLSTGELFF

j_call: TRBJ2-7
v_call: TRBV14
d_call: .
clone_size: .
cdr3_length: 15
cdr3_nt: TGTGCCAGCAGCCCCCAGGAGGGGATCTCCTACGAGCAGTACTTC
cdr3_aa: CASSPQEGISYEQYF

j_call: TRBJ2-5
v_call: TRBV25-1
d_call: TRBD1
clone_size: .
cdr3_length: 16
cdr3_nt: TGTGCCAGCAGTGATCCGGGCCTGGGACAGGGTGAGACCCAGTACTTC
cdr3_aa: CASSDPGLGQGETQYF

j_call: TRBJ1-1
v_call: TRBV20-1
d_call: .
clone_size: .
cdr3_length: 15
cdr3_nt: TGCAGTGCTAGTGCTGGCCGTCGCGGGAACACTGAAGCTTTCTTT
cdr3_aa: CSASAGRRGNTEAFF

j_call: TRBJ1-6
v_call: TRBV5-1
d_call: .
clone_size: .
cdr3_length: 15
cdr3_nt: TGCGCCAGCAGCTTGGTAGCAGGGTCAAATTCACCCCTCCACTTT
cdr3_aa: CASSLVAGSNSPLHF

j_call: TRBJ2-3
v_call: TRBV27
d_call: TRBD2
clone_size: .
cdr3_length: 14
cdr3_nt: TGTGCCAGCAGTCTCGGACTAGCGGCAGATACGCAGTATTTT
cdr3_aa: CASSLGLAADTQYF

j_call: TRBJ2-6
v_call: TRBV19
d_call: .
clone_size: few
cdr3_length: 13
cdr3_nt: TGTGCCAGTGAGAGCTCTGGGGCCAACGTCCTGACTTTC
cdr3_aa: CASESSGANVLTF

j_call: TRBJ2-1
v_call: TRBV18
d_call: TRBD2
clone_size: .
cdr3_length: 14
cdr3_nt: TGTGCCAGCTCACCAGTGCGGGAGGTCAATGAGCAGTTCTTC
cdr3_aa: CASSPVREVNEQFF

j_call: TRBJ2-4
v_call: TRBV5-4
d_call: TRBD1
clone_size: once
cdr3_length: 13
cdr3_nt: TGTGCCAGCAGCCCCGGGACAGTAAACATTCAGTACTTC
cdr3_aa: CASSPGTVNIQYF

j_call: TRBJ2-1
v_call: TRBV28
d_call: TRBD2
clone_size: .
cdr3_length: 15
cdr3_nt: TGTGCCAGCAGCCAGGGCGGGGGGACCTACAATGAGCAGTTCTTC
cdr3_aa: CASSQGGGTYNEQFF

j_call: TRBJ1-5
v_call: TRBV6-6
d_call: TRBD1
clone_size: few
cdr3_length: 16
cdr3_nt: TGTGCCAGCAGTCGAACAGGGGTGGCGGGCAATCAGCCCCAGCATTTT
cdr3_aa: CASSRTGVAGNQPQHF

j_call: TRBJ1-1
v_call: TRBV4-3
d_call: TRBD1
clone_size: few
cdr3_length: 16
cdr3_nt: TGCGCCAGCAGCCAAGATCAGGGGGTGGTGAACACTGAAGCTTTCTTT
cdr3_aa: CASSQDQGVVNTEAFF

j_call: TRBJ1-6
v_call: TRBV11-2
d_call: .
clone_size: .
cdr3_length: 14
cdr3_nt: TGTGCCAGCAGCTTGACACGAAATAATTCACCCCTCCACTTT
cdr3_aa: CASSLTRNNSPLHF

j_call: TRBJ1-1
v_call: TRBV5-1
d_call: TRBD1
clone_size: .
cdr3_length: 14
cdr3_nt: TGCGCCAGCAGCTTGACAGGGGGTAACACTGAAGCTTTCTTT
cdr3_aa: CASSLTGGNTEAFF

j_call: TRBJ2-7
v_call: TRBV5-6
d_call: .
clone_size: .
cdr3_length: 19
cdr3_nt: TGTGCCAGCAGCTTGGGCCCAATCCCGATCAAGGGGCAGGGGAGCGAGCAGTACTTC
cdr3_aa: CASSLGPIPIKGQGSEQYF

j_call: TRBJ1-6
v_call: TRBV7-8
d_call: TRBD1
clone_size: few
cdr3_length: 13
cdr3_nt: TGTGCCAGCAGCGCTACAGGGGTCTCACCCCTCCACTTT
cdr3_aa: CASSATGVSPLHF

j_call: TRBJ1-2
v_call: TRBV5-1
d_call: TRBD1
clone_size: .
cdr3_length: 14
cdr3_nt: TGCGCCAGCAGCTTGACCGGGACAGGCGATGGCTACACCTTC
cdr3_aa: CASSLTGTGDGYTF

j_call: TRBJ1-5
v_call: TRBV19
d_call: .
clone_size: .
cdr3_length: 17
cdr3_nt: TGTGCCAGTAGTACGCAGGCCACGGGGGTGAGCAATCAGCCCCAGCATTTT
cdr3_aa: CASSTQATGVSNQPQHF

j_call: TRBJ1-3
v_call: TRBV4-3
d_call: .
clone_size: .
cdr3_length: 15
cdr3_nt: TGCGCCAGCAGCCAAGTGGTGAGCTCTGGAAACACCATATATTTT
cdr3_aa: CASSQVVSSGNTIYF

j_call: TRBJ2-1
v_call: TRBV4-1
d_call: .
clone_size: .
cdr3_length: 16
cdr3_nt: TGCGCCAGCAGCCCTCCGCGGGGCAACTCCTACAATGAGCAGTTCTTC
cdr3_aa: CASSPPRGNSYNEQFF

j_call: TRBJ1-6
v_call: TRBV23-1
d_call: .
clone_size: .
cdr3_length: 14
cdr3_nt: TGCGCCAGCAGTCACAGGGGCTATAATTCACCCCTCCACTTT
cdr3_aa: CASSHRGYNSPLHF